This T cell receptor beta chain originates from a study of blood T cell repertoires in COVID-19. Study at large: Italy, Spain and the United States were the sources of the convalescent and acute COVID-19 samples.

While infection was still active, Seattle patients were enrolled and then followed longitudinally. Measured with immunoSEQ multiplex PCR; TCRdb has only the in-frame clones, and not every one. Of some 140,000 clones detected, around 83% appear once; the ten largest clones hold 12%. V shed 3 bases and J 5 bases; nucleotides not matched to a gene: 8. This CDR3 is 15 amino acids long. Germline values: CDR1 SGHDT, CDR2 YYEEEE. The specimen was peripheral blood. This chain joins TRBV5-6 and TRBJ2-1; 7 bases align to TRBD1. The sequence was obtained from a woman in her sixties or seventies with COVID-19, enrolled during active disease. The CDR3: CASSSLGQSHNEQFF. Here the CDR3 DNA reads TGTGCCAGCAGCTCTTTGGGACAGTCCCACAATGAGCAGTTCTTC. The full variable domain, with the rest looked up from reference TRBV5-6 and TRBJ2-1, is DAGVTQSPTHLIKTRGQQVTLRCSPKSGHDTVSWYQQALGQGPQFIFQYYEEEERQRGNFPDRFSGHQFPNYSSELNVNALLLGDSALYLCASSSLGQSHNEQFFGPGTRLTVL.